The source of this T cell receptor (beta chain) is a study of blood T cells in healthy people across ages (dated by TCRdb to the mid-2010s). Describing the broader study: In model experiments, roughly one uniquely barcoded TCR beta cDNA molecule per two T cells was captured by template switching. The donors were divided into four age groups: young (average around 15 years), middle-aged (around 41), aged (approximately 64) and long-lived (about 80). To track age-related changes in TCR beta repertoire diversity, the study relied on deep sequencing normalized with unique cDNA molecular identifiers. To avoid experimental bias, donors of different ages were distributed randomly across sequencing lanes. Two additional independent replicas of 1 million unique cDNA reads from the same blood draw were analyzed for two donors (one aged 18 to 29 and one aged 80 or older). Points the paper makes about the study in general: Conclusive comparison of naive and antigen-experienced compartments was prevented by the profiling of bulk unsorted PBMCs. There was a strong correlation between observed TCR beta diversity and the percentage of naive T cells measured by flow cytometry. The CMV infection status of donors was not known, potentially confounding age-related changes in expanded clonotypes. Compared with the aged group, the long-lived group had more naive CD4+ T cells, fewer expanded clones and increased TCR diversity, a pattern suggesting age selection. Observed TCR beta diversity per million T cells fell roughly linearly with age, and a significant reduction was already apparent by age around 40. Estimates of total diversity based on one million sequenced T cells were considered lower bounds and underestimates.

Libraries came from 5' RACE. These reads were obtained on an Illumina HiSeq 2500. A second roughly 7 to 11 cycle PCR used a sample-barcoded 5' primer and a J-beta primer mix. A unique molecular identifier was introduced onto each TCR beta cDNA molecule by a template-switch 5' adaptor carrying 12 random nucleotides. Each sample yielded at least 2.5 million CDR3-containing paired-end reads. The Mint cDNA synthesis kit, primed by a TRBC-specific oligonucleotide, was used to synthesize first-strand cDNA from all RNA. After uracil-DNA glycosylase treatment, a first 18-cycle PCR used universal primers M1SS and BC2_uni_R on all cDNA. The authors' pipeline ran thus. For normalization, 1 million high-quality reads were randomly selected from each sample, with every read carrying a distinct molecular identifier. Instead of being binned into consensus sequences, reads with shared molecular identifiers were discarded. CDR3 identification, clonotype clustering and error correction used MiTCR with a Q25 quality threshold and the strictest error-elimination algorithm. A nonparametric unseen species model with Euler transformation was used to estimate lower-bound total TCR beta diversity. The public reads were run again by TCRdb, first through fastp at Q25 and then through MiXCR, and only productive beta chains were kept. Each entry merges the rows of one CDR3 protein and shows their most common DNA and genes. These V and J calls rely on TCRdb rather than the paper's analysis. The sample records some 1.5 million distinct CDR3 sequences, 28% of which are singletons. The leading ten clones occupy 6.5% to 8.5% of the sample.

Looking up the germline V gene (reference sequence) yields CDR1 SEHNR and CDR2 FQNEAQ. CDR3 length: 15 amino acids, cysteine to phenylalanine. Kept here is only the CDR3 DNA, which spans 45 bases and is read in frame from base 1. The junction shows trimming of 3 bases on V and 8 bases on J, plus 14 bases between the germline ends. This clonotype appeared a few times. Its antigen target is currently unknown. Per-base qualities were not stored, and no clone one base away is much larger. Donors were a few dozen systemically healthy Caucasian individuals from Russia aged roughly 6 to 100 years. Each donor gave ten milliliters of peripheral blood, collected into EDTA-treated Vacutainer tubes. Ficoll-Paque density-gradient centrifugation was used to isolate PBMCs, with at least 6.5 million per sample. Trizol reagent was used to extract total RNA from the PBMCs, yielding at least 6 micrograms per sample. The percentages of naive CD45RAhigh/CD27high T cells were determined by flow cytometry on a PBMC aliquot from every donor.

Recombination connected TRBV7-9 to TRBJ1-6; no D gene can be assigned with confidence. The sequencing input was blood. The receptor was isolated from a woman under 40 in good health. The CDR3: CASSFEGTSDSPLHF. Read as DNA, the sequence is TGTGCCAGCAGCTTTGAGGGTACGTCGGATTCACCCCTCCACTTT. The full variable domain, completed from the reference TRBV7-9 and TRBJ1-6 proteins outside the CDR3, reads DTGVSQNPRHKITKRGQNVTFRCDPISEHNRLYWYRQTLGQGPEFLTYFQNEAQLEKSRLLSDRFSAERPKGSFSTLEIQRTEQGDSAMYLCASSFEGTSDSPLHFGNGTRLTVT.